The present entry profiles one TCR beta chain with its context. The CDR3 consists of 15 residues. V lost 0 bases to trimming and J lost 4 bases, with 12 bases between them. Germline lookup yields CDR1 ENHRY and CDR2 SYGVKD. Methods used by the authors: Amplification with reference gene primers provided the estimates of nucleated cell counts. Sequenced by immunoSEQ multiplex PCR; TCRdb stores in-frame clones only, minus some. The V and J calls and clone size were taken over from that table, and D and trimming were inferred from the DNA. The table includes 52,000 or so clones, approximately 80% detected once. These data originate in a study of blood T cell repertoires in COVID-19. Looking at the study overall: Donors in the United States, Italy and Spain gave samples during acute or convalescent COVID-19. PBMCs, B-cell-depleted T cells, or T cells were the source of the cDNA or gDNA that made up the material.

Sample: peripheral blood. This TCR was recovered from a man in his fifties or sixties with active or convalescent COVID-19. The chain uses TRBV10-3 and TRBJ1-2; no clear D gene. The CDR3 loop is CAISESLAPSYGYTF. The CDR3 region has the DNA TGTGCCATCAGTGAGTCGTTGGCACCTAGCTATGGCTACACCTTC.